This TCR beta chain was captured in a study of T-cell memory formation after mild COVID-19. This clonotype was found a few times. UMIs and sample barcodes were carried by the TCR alpha and TCR beta cDNA libraries that 5'RACE produced using constant-segment primers. TCRdb processed the 5' RACE reads anew with MiXCR; each CDR3 protein has one entry. The repertoire holds some 440,000 distinct CDR3 sequences, with around a quarter as singletons. Trimming cost V 2 bases and J 3 bases, with 11 bases left between them. CDR1 and CDR2 (germline): MNHEY, SVGAGI. CDR3 length equals 14 residues. Sequenced material: PBMCs or a T cell subset sorted from them (not recorded which). This chain connects TRBV6-5 to TRBJ2-7; possibly TRBD2 for D (6 bases). The clonotype comes from an adult woman who had mild COVID-19 (a few samples of this study predate the infection). Cell type and time point are not known. For the CDR3, the DNA is TGTGCCAGCAGTTACGGGTACGGGGGCTACGAGCAGTACTTC. Amino acids: CASSYGYGGYEQYF.